This T cell receptor beta chain was captured by sequencing in a study of identical twins. The CDR3 is 17 amino acids. In germline, CDR1 is SGHRS, CDR2 YFSETQ. Losses at the gene ends were 4 bases for V and 0 bases for J; bases not matched to a gene: 6. A single record per CDR3 protein comes from TCRdb applying MiXCR to the 5' RACE reads. The sample records more than 600,000 distinct CDR3 sequences, 15% to 20% being singletons. This clonotype was recorded a few times. These data also formed part of another study, on T cells expressing NK-cell markers.

The rearrangement links TRBV5-1 to TRBJ1-6, with 8 bases lining up with TRBD1. This sequence originates from a woman between 18 and 29 years old in good health. The sample taken for sequencing was PBMCs. The CDR3 sequence is CASSSRTGSSYNSPLHF. CDR3 nucleotides: TGCGCCAGCAGCAGCCGGACAGGGAGCTCCTATAATTCACCCCTCCACTTT.